A selection of T cell receptor beta chains follows, all from one sample in a study of metastatic and nonmetastatic thyroid tumors. MiXCR was used by TCRdb to re-call the PCR reads. Of approximately 29,000 clones listed, around a sixth are singletons. The sequencing input was blood. These receptors all come from a female donor with papillary thyroid cancer or a benign thyroid nodule (not recorded which). Some clones in this sample may be carry-over from other donors' samples. Each CDR3 is given with its conserved first and last residue. The D gene is left open where the match is weak. Not every row has a clone size; where given, it reads once, few, many or a size class.

v_call: TRBV6-2/TRBV6-3
d_call: -
j_call: TRBJ2-7
clone_size: few
cdr3_aa: CASSYSSSYEQYF

v_call: TRBV2
d_call: TRBD2
j_call: TRBJ2-2
clone_size: many
cdr3_aa: CASRRTSGRLNTGELFF

v_call: TRBV4-1
d_call: -
j_call: TRBJ2-5
clone_size: many
cdr3_aa: CASSQDTVWEETQYF

v_call: TRBV11-2
d_call: TRBD1
j_call: TRBJ2-7
clone_size: medium-sized
cdr3_aa: CASSPRGQGAREQYF

v_call: TRBV28
d_call: -
j_call: TRBJ2-7
clone_size: -
cdr3_aa: CASSFSPYLVGSYEQYF

v_call: TRBV7-8
d_call: TRBD1
j_call: TRBJ2-7
clone_size: once
cdr3_aa: CASSLGTGSYEQYF

v_call: TRBV2
d_call: TRBD1
j_call: TRBJ2-3
clone_size: many
cdr3_aa: CASKADRGRADTQYF

v_call: TRBV28
d_call: -
j_call: TRBJ1-4
clone_size: few
cdr3_aa: CASSLGAVEAEKLFF

v_call: TRBV30
d_call: TRBD1
j_call: TRBJ1-5
clone_size: many
cdr3_aa: CAWSSPYTGGFNQPQHF

v_call: TRBV6-1
d_call: TRBD2
j_call: TRBJ2-1
clone_size: many
cdr3_aa: CASSETASGSNEQFF

v_call: TRBV7-3
d_call: -
j_call: TRBJ2-2
clone_size: once
cdr3_aa: CASGSSGTGELFF

v_call: TRBV30
d_call: -
j_call: TRBJ1-2
clone_size: many
cdr3_aa: CAWTRQQNYGYTF

v_call: TRBV24-1
d_call: -
j_call: TRBJ2-1
clone_size: many
cdr3_aa: CATSGSTGPRDPNEQFF

v_call: TRBV9
d_call: -
j_call: TRBJ2-3
clone_size: many
cdr3_aa: CASSVHSTQDTQYF

v_call: TRBV2
d_call: TRBD2
j_call: TRBJ2-1
clone_size: many
cdr3_aa: CASSWTSGSAYNEQFF

v_call: TRBV6-1
d_call: TRBD1
j_call: TRBJ2-5
clone_size: medium-sized
cdr3_aa: CASSEALGQEGETQYF

v_call: TRBV20-1
d_call: -
j_call: TRBJ2-1
clone_size: once
cdr3_aa: CSARGSRTDKYNEQFF

v_call: TRBV5-4
d_call: -
j_call: TRBJ2-6
clone_size: many
cdr3_aa: CASSPVSSGANVLTF

v_call: TRBV12-3/TRBV12-4
d_call: -
j_call: TRBJ2-3
clone_size: many
cdr3_aa: CASSLTGGGTDTQYF

v_call: TRBV5-4
d_call: TRBD1
j_call: TRBJ2-7
clone_size: many
cdr3_aa: CASSPGQGAYEQYF

v_call: TRBV20-1
d_call: TRBD1
j_call: TRBJ1-5
clone_size: many
cdr3_aa: CSARKGAMSNQPQHF

v_call: TRBV20-1
d_call: -
j_call: TRBJ2-1
clone_size: many
cdr3_aa: CSARRTAYNEQFF

v_call: TRBV6-1
d_call: -
j_call: TRBJ2-7
clone_size: medium-sized
cdr3_aa: CASSRHDYEQYF

v_call: TRBV24-1
d_call: -
j_call: TRBJ2-7
clone_size: medium-sized
cdr3_aa: CATSLRVTETYEQYF

v_call: TRBV24-1
d_call: TRBD2
j_call: TRBJ2-1
clone_size: many
cdr3_aa: CATQKGLESDEQFF

v_call: TRBV6-5
d_call: -
j_call: TRBJ2-1
clone_size: many
cdr3_aa: CASSYGSPDYNEQFF

v_call: TRBV12-3/TRBV12-4
d_call: -
j_call: TRBJ1-1
clone_size: many
cdr3_aa: CASSKLQTGSTEAFF

v_call: TRBV28
d_call: TRBD2
j_call: TRBJ2-2
clone_size: many
cdr3_aa: CASSPRAPSGGYTGELFF

v_call: TRBV30
d_call: -
j_call: TRBJ2-1
clone_size: many
cdr3_aa: CAWSRAGIYNEQFF

v_call: TRBV12-3/TRBV12-4
d_call: -
j_call: TRBJ1-1
clone_size: many
cdr3_aa: CASRGSYLRGEAFF

v_call: TRBV6-1
d_call: TRBD2
j_call: TRBJ2-3
clone_size: many
cdr3_aa: CASSPGLAGPDTQYF

v_call: TRBV12-3/TRBV12-4
d_call: TRBD2
j_call: TRBJ2-1
clone_size: -
cdr3_aa: CAVGREWLFF

v_call: TRBV20-1
d_call: TRBD1
j_call: TRBJ1-5
clone_size: many
cdr3_aa: CSARPTGGEEHF

v_call: TRBV24-1
d_call: -
j_call: TRBJ1-6
clone_size: few
cdr3_aa: CATTRGKNSPLHF

v_call: TRBV30
d_call: TRBD1
j_call: TRBJ1-2
clone_size: once
cdr3_aa: CAWSFRTGRRGYTF

v_call: TRBV28
d_call: -
j_call: TRBJ1-2
clone_size: -
cdr3_aa: CAVTAGGSTRGGYTF